What follows describes a single TCR beta chain. The antigen remains unidentified. Sequencing templates came from extracted RNA that was reverse transcribed into cDNA. Repertoires were generated with immunoSEQ multiplex PCR, while TCRdb's copy carries only in-frame clones and drops some. The sample carries around 190,000 clones, about 56% recorded once. These data come from a study of CD8+ T cells in alopecia areata. Trimming stripped 0 bases from V and 3 bases from J, with 7 bases between. This CDR3 spans 15 amino acids. The germline V gene has CDR1 SGHRS and CDR2 YFSETQ. Overall study results and limits: An increase in clonality over normal scalp was evident in lesional scalp, especially alopecia totalis/universalis.

This clonotype was sampled from a human donor in good health. V is TRBV5-1 and J is TRBJ1-6; D is uncertain. Sequencing input: CD8+ T cells sorted from blood. Here the CDR3 reads CASSLGRYYNSPLHF. In nucleotides, the CDR3 is TGCGCCAGCAGCTTGGGTCGGTACTATAATTCACCCCTCCACTTT.